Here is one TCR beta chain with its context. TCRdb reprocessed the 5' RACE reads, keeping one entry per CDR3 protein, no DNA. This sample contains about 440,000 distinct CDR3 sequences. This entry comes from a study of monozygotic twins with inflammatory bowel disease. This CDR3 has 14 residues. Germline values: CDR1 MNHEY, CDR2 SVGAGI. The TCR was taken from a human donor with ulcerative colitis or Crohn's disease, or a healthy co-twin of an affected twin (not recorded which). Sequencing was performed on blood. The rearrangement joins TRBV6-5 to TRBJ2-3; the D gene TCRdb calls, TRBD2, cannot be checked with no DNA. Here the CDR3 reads CASSYSSESGSQYF.